These 27 T cell receptor beta chains came from one sample sequenced in a study of T cells in Graves' hyperthyroidism and ophthalmopathy (dated by TCRdb to the late 2010s). Library creation used multiplex PCR. Data came from an Illumina HiSeq 2000. The TCR beta CDR3 regions were amplified from RNA transcripts. For the first round of RT-PCR on the TCR CDR3, the HTBI primer set was used together with the Qiagen OneStep RT-PCR kit. TCRdb applied fastp at Q25 and MiXCR to the public reads, then kept only in-frame beta chains. Under each unique CDR3 protein, matching rows form one entry showing the most common genes and DNA. This sample gives roughly 240,000 distinct CDR3 sequences in total; around 25% of them show up just once. About a third of the sample is taken by the ten largest. The sequencing sample was made of blood. These receptors were obtained from a woman in her thirties or forties with Graves' ophthalmopathy.

The J gene is TRBJ1-5, the V gene TRBV2, with TRBD1 matching 7 bases. CDR3 length equals 14 residues. The V gene end was trimmed by 8 bases and the J gene end by 3 bases; junction bases not matched to a gene: 7. Germline V gives CDR1 SNHLY, CDR2 FYNNEI. Here the CDR3 reads CASGQGQYNQPQHF. The CDR3 DNA follows: TGTGCCAGCGGCCAGGGACAGTACAATCAGCCCCAGCATTTT.

This clonotype was observed at least ten times. This rearrangement joins TRBV4-1 to TRBJ1-5, with 7 bases identical to TRBD1. Germline CDR1 reads MGHRA; CDR2 reads YSYEKL. The V gene end was trimmed by 2 bases and the J gene end by 3 bases; junction bases not matched to a gene: 4. The CDR3 covers 15 residues. CDR3 in amino acids: CASSQPDRDNQPQHF. The CDR3 DNA reads as TGCGCCAGCAGCCAACCCGACAGGGACAATCAGCCCCAGCATTTT.

This clonotype was seen repeatedly, ten times or more. The V gene is TRBV12-3 or TRBV12-4, the J gene TRBJ2-7; maybe TRBD2 (5 bases). This CDR3 has 13 residues. Trimming cost V 3 bases and J 3 bases, with 9 bases left between them. CDR3 loop: CASSFASGYEQYF. The CDR3 bases are TGTGCCAGCAGTTTTGCCAGCGGCTACGAGCAGTACTTC.

This clonotype was seen ten or more times. The chain uses TRBV12-3 or TRBV12-4 and TRBJ2-3, with D perhaps matching TRBD2 (6 bases). The V end was cut by 1 base, the J end by 1 base, with 12 bases between. The CDR3 spans 16 residues. In nucleotides, the CDR3 is TGTGCCAGCAGTTTAGGTGGGGGGACCCGCACAGATACGCAGTATTTT. Residues: CASSLGGGTRTDTQYF.

In this sample, this clonotype turned up a few times. This rearrangement joins TRBV6-1 to TRBJ2-7; a weak D match, TRBD2 (6 bases). V was trimmed by 8 bases and J by 3 bases, leaving 14 bases between them. CDR3 length equals 13 residues. The V gene's germline CDR1 is MNHNS and CDR2 SASEGT. CDR3 DNA: TGTGCCAGCGCGGGACTGGGCGACTACGAGCAGTACTTC. It translates to CASAGLGDYEQYF.

This clonotype was counted ten times or more. The V call is TRBV7-8, the J call TRBJ2-7; 7 positions agree with TRBD2. J was trimmed by 6 bases and V by 2 bases; bases with no gene match: 10. CDR1 is SGHVS, CDR2 FQNEAQ, per germline. CDR3 size: 15 residues. CDR3 protein: CASSLRGGTTGEQYF. Written as DNA, the CDR3 is TGTGCCAGCAGCTTAAGGGGTGGGACTACCGGCGAGCAGTACTTC.

This clonotype has at least ten counts. The chain recombines TRBV5-1 with TRBJ2-2; 8 nucleotides align to TRBD1. The CDR3 runs to 17 residues. V lost 2 bases, J lost 13 bases, and 19 bases stayed unmatched. The germline gives CDR1 SGHRS, CDR2 YFSETQ. The CDR3 reads CASSLGQGIDPRRGLFF. The DNA for the CDR3 is TGCGCCAGCAGCTTAGGACAGGGAATCGACCCTCGTCGGGGGCTGTTTTTT.

This clonotype was seen at least ten times. The chain carries TRBV14 and TRBJ1-1, with unresolved D. This CDR3 comprises 15 residues. Trimming cost V 3 bases and J 0 bases, with 11 bases left between them. The germline gives CDR1 SGHDN, CDR2 FVKESK. CDR3 sequence reads: CASSQALGLNTEAFF. The CDR3 coding sequence is TGTGCCAGCAGCCAGGCCCTAGGATTGAACACTGAAGCTTTCTTT.

The table lists this clonotype with many counts. The chain couples TRBV24-1 to TRBJ2-5; 8 bases map to TRBD1. The CDR3 consists of 15 residues. Germline CDR1 KGHDR, CDR2 SFDVKD. Trimming cost V 4 bases and J 5 bases; bases outside gene matches: 8. The CDR3 region has the DNA TGTGCCACCAGTGACCCCGGGACAGGTTATGAGACCCAGTACTTC. This gives the protein CATSDPGTGYETQYF.

The V gene is TRBV19, the J gene TRBJ2-7, with 9 bases matching TRBD1. The junction had 8 bases not matched to a gene; V was cut back by 0 bases and J by 5 bases. The V gene's germline CDR1 is LNHDA and CDR2 SQIVND (reference sequence). CDR3 length: 16 amino acids. CDR3 nucleotide sequence: TGTGCCAGTAGTATAGATTTGGGACAGGGTTACAACGAGCAGTACTTC. It encodes CASSIDLGQGYNEQYF.

In this sample, this clonotype turned up many times. This rearrangement joins TRBV6-5 to TRBJ1-3, with D unresolved. With 6 bases removed from V and 4 bases from J, the gap between germline ends came to 7 bases. Germline lookup yields CDR1 MNHEY and CDR2 SVGAGI. CDR3 size: 12 residues. The CDR3 DNA sequence: TGTGCCAGCAGCCCCGGGGGAAACACCATATATTTT. It encodes CASSPGGNTIYF.

The table lists this clonotype with many counts. The chain carries TRBV4-1 and TRBJ2-7; 7 bases line up with TRBD1. J was trimmed by 7 bases and V by 5 bases; bases with no gene match: 17. CDR3 length: 16 residues. The V gene's germline CDR1 is MGHRA and CDR2 YSYEKL. The CDR3 bases are TGCGCCAGCAGCTATCGACCCGGGACAGACGACTTAGAGCAGTACTTC. This sequence encodes CASSYRPGTDDLEQYF.

This clonotype has a count of ten or more. The chain is built from TRBV12-3 or TRBV12-4 and TRBJ1-3; D is undetermined. V lost 6 bases and J lost 0, with 9 bases in between. CDR3 length equals 14 residues. The CDR3 DNA reads TGTGCCAGCAGCCGACGGAACTCTGGAAACACCATATATTTT. This translates into CASSRRNSGNTIYF.

This clonotype was observed at least ten times. The chain is built from TRBV6-2 or TRBV6-3 and TRBJ2-3, with 12 nucleotides matching TRBD2. V lost 2 bases and J lost 5; bases outside the gene matches: 11. Germline V gene sequence: CDR1 MNHEY, CDR2 SVGEGT. CDR3 size: 18 residues. CDR3 protein: CASSYLSSSGREGDTQYF. The CDR3 region has the DNA TGTGCCAGCAGTTACCTGTCGTCTAGCGGGAGGGAGGGAGATACGCAGTATTTT.

The chain joins TRBV20-1 to TRBJ1-1, with 9 bases matching TRBD1. V was pared by 5 bases and J by 5 bases, with 6 bases of the junction left unmatched. The CDR3 extends over 13 amino acids. Germline V gene data show CDR1 as DFQATT and CDR2 as SNEGSKA (reference sequence). CDR3 in amino acids: CSADRGVKTEAFF. As DNA, the CDR3 is TGCAGTGCTGACAGGGGGGTTAAGACTGAAGCTTTCTTT.

This clonotype occurred many times. The CDR3 nucleotides are TGTGCCAGCAGCTTTGGACTCTATGCTGAAGCTTTCTTT. It translates to CASSFGLYAEAFF. The chain recombines TRBV7-2 with TRBJ1-1; unclear D gene. With 3 bases removed from V and 6 bases from J, the gap between germline ends came to 11 bases. Germline V gene data show CDR1 as SGHTA and CDR2 as FQGNSA. The CDR3 covers 13 residues.

This clonotype has a count of ten or more. The chain uses TRBV27 and TRBJ2-7, with D unclear. V was clipped by 6 bases and J by 1 base, with 16 bases between them. Looked up from germline, CDR1 is MNHEY and CDR2 is SMNVEV (reference sequence). The CDR3 spans 15 residues. This CDR3 is CASSLRGGGSYEQYF. The CDR3 bases are TGTGCCAGCAGCTTAAGAGGCGGCGGTTCCTACGAGCAGTACTTC.

The CDR3 region has the DNA TGTGCCACCTGGGGGGGGGCATTCAGCAATCAGCCCCAGCATTTT. This sequence encodes CATWGGAFSNQPQHF. This chain joins TRBV6-2 or TRBV6-3 and TRBJ1-5, with a possible D match to TRBD1 (6 bases). The germline gives CDR1 MNHEY, CDR2 SVGEGT. V shed 10 bases and J shed 1 base, with 17 bases lying between them. This CDR3 is 15 amino acids long.

The count of this clonotype is one. The chain is built from TRBV6-2 or TRBV6-3 and TRBJ2-5; TRBD1 aligns across 10 bases. CDR3 length: 16 amino acids. After removal of 7 bases from V and 5 bases from J, the junction contained 13 bases not matched to a gene. Germline lookup yields CDR1 MNHEY and CDR2 SVGEGT. Here the CDR3 DNA reads TGTGCCAGCACTGAGACGACAGGGGGCATCGGGGAGACCCAGTACTTC. This codes for CASTETTGGIGETQYF.

This clonotype was picked up many times. CDR3 sequence (DNA): TGTGCCAGTAGTACCAAGACAGGGGGCTATGGCTACACCTTC. Residues: CASSTKTGGYGYTF. The gene calls are TRBV19 and TRBJ1-2; the match to TRBD1 covers 9 bases. The germline V gene encodes CDR1 LNHDA and CDR2 SQIVND (reference sequence). This CDR3 contains 14 residues. Trimming removed 4 bases from V and 4 bases from J; junction bases left unmatched: 4.

The chain couples TRBV13 to TRBJ1-2; D perhaps matches TRBD1 (5 bases). Germline CDR1 reads PRHDT; CDR2 reads FYEKMQ (reference sequence). V lost 1 base and J 1 base, leaving 10 bases between the germline ends. CDR3 size: 15 residues. In nucleotides, the CDR3 is TGTGCCAGCAGCTTAGTACAGGAGATTAACTATGGCTACACCTTC. It encodes CASSLVQEINYGYTF. Drawing the rest from reference TRBV13 and TRBJ1-2, the complete variable domain is AAGVIQSPRHLIKEKRETATLKCYPIPRHDTVYWYQQGPGQDPQFLISFYEKMQSDKGSIPDRFSAQQFSDYHSELNMSSLELGDSALYFCASSLVQEINYGYTFGSGTRLTVV.

The gene calls are TRBV6-1 and TRBJ1-2, with D uncertain. The CDR3 covers 12 residues. The V gene lost 2 bases and the J gene lost 7 bases, with 8 bases spanning the gap. Per germline, CDR1 MNHNS and CDR2 SASEGT. The CDR3 DNA follows: TGTGCCAGCAGTGAACGGCGGCTTGGCTACACCTTC. Translating gives CASSERRLGYTF.

This clonotype was recorded many times. This rearrangement joins TRBV7-6 to TRBJ1-2; 8 nucleotides line up with TRBD1. CDR1 SGHVS and CDR2 FNYEAQ come from the germline V gene. The CDR3 is 13 amino acids. The V segment lost 5 bases and the J segment 7 bases; nucleotides outside the gene matches: 6. The CDR3 region is CASSPTGGTGYTF. In DNA, the CDR3 is TGTGCCAGCAGCCCTACAGGGGGTACTGGCTACACCTTC.

Remarks on this clonotype: Germline is not matched at one junction end, which may reflect a read error. The chain combines TRBV12-3 or TRBV12-4 with TRBJ2-7, with D possibly matching TRBD1 (6 bases). This CDR3 is 15 amino acids long. The DNA for the CDR3 is TGTGCCAGCAGTTATAAGTACCGTCACAGGGCCGAGCAGCACTTC. It encodes CASSYKYRHRAEQHF.

At least ten counts were recorded for this clonotype. CDR3 in amino acids: CASSLGTGAEETQYF. The CDR3 DNA sequence: TGTGCCAGCAGTCTCGGGACAGGGGCTGAAGAGACCCAGTACTTC. V is TRBV6-2 or TRBV6-3 and J is TRBJ2-5; 10 nucleotides align to TRBD1. V was clipped by 5 bases and J by 3 bases; unmatched bases: 6. Germline assignment: CDR1 MNHEY and CDR2 SVGEGT. The CDR3 has 15 amino acids.

V and J are TRBV24-1 and TRBJ2-7, with TRBD1 matching over 7 bases. The CDR3 has 13 amino acids. The germline CDR1 and CDR2 sequences are KGHDR and SFDVKD. J lost 6 bases, V lost 11 bases, and 12 bases had no gene match. CDR3 loop: CASRAGGDGEQYF. CDR3 DNA sequence: TGTGCCAGCAGGGCAGGGGGAGATGGCGAGCAGTACTTC.

A note on this clonotype: Its ends do not fully match the called genes, so a read error is possible. The chain recombines TRBV6-5 with TRBJ2-2; D tentatively reads TRBD1 or TRBD2 (5 bases each). Per germline, CDR1 MNHEY and CDR2 SVGAGI. There are 15 residues in the CDR3. CDR3 bases: TGTGTCAGCAGTTACCCGACTGGGGGTCCCGGGGAGCTGTTTTTT. Translated: CVSSYPTGGPGELFF.